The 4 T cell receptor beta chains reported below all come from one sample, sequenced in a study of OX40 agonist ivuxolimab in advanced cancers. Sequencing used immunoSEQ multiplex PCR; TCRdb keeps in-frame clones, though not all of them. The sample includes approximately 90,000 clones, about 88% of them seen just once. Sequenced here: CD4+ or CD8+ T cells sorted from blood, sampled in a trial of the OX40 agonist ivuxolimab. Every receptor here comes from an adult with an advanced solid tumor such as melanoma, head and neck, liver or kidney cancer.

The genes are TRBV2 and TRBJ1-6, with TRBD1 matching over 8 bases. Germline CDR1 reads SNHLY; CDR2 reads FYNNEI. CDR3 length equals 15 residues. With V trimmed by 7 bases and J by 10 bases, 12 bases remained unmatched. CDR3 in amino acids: CASKTGQGASSPLHF. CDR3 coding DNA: TGTGCCAGCAAGACAGGTCAGGGGGCGAGCTCACCCCTCCACTTT.

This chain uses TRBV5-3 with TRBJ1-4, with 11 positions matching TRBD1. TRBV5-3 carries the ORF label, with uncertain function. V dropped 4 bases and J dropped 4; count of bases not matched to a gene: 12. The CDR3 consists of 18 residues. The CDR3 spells CARSSWTGGPAGNEKLFF. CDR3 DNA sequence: TGTGCCAGAAGCAGCTGGACAGGGGGCCCAGCAGGTAATGAAAAACTGTTTTTT.

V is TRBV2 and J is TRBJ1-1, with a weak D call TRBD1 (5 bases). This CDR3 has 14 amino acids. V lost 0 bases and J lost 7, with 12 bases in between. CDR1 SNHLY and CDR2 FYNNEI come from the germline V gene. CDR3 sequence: CASSEARVTVEAFF. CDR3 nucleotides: TGTGCCAGCAGTGAAGCGCGGGTGACAGTTGAAGCTTTCTTT.

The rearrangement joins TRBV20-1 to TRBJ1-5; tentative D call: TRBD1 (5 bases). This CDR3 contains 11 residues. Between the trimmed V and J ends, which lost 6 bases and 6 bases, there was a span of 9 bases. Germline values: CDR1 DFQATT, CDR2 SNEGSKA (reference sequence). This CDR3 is CSASGGQPQHF. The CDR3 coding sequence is TGCAGTGCCTCCGGGGGTCAGCCCCAGCATTTT.